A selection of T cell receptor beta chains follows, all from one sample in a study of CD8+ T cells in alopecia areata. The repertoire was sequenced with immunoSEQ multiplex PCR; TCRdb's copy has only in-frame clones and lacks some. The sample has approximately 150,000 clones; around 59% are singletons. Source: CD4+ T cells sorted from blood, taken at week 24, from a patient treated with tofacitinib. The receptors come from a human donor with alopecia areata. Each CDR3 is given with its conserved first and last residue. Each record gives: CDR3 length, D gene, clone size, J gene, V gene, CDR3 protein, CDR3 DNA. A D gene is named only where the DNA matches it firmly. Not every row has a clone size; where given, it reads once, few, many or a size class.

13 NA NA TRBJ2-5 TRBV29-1 CSAGRGGTTDQYF TGCAGCGCCGGAAGGGGGGGGACAACGGACCAGTACTTC
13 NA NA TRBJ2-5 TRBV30 CAWSKQGPETQYF TGTGCCTGGAGTAAACAGGGCCCCGAGACCCAGTACTTC
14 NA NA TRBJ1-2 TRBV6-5 CASSLLGANYGYTF TGTGCCAGCAGTTTGTTGGGGGCTAACTATGGCTACACCTTC
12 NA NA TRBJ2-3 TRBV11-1 CASSLKTDTQYF TGTGCCAGCAGCTTGAAGACAGATACGCAGTATTTT
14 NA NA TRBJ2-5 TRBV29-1 CSVPVGGGRETQYF TGCAGCGTTCCAGTAGGGGGGGGCCGGGAGACCCAGTACTTC
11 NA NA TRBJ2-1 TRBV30 CAWSRSGEQFF TGTGCCTGGAGTCGGTCAGGCGAGCAGTTCTTC
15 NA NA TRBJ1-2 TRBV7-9 CASSLGRLQGYGYTF TGTGCCAGCAGCTTAGGGAGGCTCCAGGGGTATGGCTACACCTTC
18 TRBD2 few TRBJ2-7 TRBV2 CASSEGTSGGAAPYEQYF TGTGCCAGCAGTGAAGGGACTAGCGGGGGGGCCGCACCCTACGAGCAGTACTTC
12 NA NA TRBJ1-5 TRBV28 CASSLPLLPQHF TGTGCCAGCAGTTTACCTTTATTACCCCAGCATTTT
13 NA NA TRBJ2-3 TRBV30 CASDGASTDTQYF TGTGCCTCCGATGGGGCTAGCACAGATACGCAGTATTTT
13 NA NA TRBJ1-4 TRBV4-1 CASSQVRTEKLFF TGCGCCAGCAGCCAAGTCCGAACCGAAAAACTGTTTTTT
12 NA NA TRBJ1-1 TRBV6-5 CASSYGQREAFF TGTGCCAGCAGTTACGGGCAAAGAGAAGCTTTCTTT
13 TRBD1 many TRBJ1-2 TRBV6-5 CASRDGTGNGYTF TGTGCCAGCAGAGACGGGACAGGGAATGGCTACACCTTC
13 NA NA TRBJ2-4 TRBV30 CAWKTGEENIQYF TGTGCCTGGAAGACGGGGGAGGAAAACATTCAGTACTTC
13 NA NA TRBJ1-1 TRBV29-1 CSAIAGTNTEAFF TGCAGCGCCATCGCTGGTACGAACACTGAAGCTTTCTTT
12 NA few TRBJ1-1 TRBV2 CASSYRWTEAFF TGTGCCAGCAGTTATCGTTGGACTGAAGCTTTCTTT
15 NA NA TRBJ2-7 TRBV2 CASTTNREVVYEQYF TGTGCCAGCACCACCAACAGGGAAGTAGTCTACGAGCAGTACTTC
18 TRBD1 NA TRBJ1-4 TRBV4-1 CASSQATSAGGRGEKLFF TGCGCCAGCAGCCAAGCGACCTCCGCAGGGGGCAGGGGGGAAAAACTGTTTTTT
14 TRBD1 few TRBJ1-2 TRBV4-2 CASSQGGQGDGYTF TGTGCCAGCAGCCAAGGAGGACAGGGTGATGGCTACACCTTC
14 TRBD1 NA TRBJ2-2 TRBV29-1 CSAVGQGIGGELFF TGCAGCGCCGTTGGACAGGGGATCGGCGGGGAGCTGTTTTTT
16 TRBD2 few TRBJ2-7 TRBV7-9 CASSSGLAGGSREQYF TGTGCCAGCAGCTCGGGACTAGCGGGTGGCTCGCGAGAGCAGTACTTC
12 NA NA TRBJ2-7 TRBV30 CAWRDKYYEQYF TGTGCCTGGAGAGACAAGTACTACGAGCAGTACTTC
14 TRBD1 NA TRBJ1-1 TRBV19 CASGRDRGLTEAFF TGTGCCAGTGGGCGTGACAGGGGATTGACTGAAGCTTTCTTT
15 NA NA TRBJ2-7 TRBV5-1 CASSSDGVRSYEQYF TGCGCCAGCAGCTCGGACGGGGTAAGAAGTTACGAGCAGTACTTC
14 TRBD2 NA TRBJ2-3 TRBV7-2 CASSPSGTTDTQYF TGTGCCAGCAGCCCGAGCGGGACCACAGATACGCAGTATTTT
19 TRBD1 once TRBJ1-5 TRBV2 CASSEGAGGGILTNQPQHF TGTGCCAGCAGTGAAGGGGCAGGGGGCGGCATCTTGACGAATCAGCCCCAGCATTTT
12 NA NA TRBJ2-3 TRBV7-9 CASSFATDTQYF TGTGCCAGCAGCTTCGCAACGGATACGCAGTATTTT